These 29 T cell receptor beta chains were all obtained from the same sample, sequenced in a study of cytomegalovirus exposure and HLA in healthy donors (dated by TCRdb to the late 2010s). The protocol used for the library was the immunoSEQ multiplex PCR assay. The multiplex PCR relied on a mix of 60 forward primers for TCR Vbeta segments and 13 reverse primers for TCR Jbeta segments. The immuneACCESS repertoire file appears here via TCRdb, limited to in-frame rearrangements. These files lack a portion of the clones; in checked studies, under half of the deficit traces to unresolved V genes, and the cause of the others is not known. The table for this sample shows tens of thousands of clones. Around 0.6% of the sample is in the top ten clones. Sequenced sample: PBMCs. The receptors derive from a man aged 45-60 years in good health and CMV-seronegative.

The V gene is TRBV18, the J gene TRBJ1-5; 9 bases line up with TRBD1. With 3 bases clipped from V and 4 bases from J, the junction kept 4 bases outside the gene matches. The length of the CDR3 is 15 residues. Germline V gene lookup returns CDR1 KGHSH and CDR2 LQKENI. The CDR3: CASSPVGQGNQPQHF. CDR3 nucleotides: TGTGCCAGCTCACCGGTAGGACAGGGGAATCAGCCCCAGCATTTT.

Here the CDR3 DNA reads TGTGCCAGTAGTATTAGGAGGGCGCCAGATACGCAGTATTTT. Encoded protein: CASSIRRAPDTQYF. This sequence joins TRBV19 and TRBJ2-3; D is possibly TRBD2 (6 bases). The germline V and J ends were trimmed by 3 bases and 4 bases, with 11 bases remaining between them. From germline, CDR1 is LNHDA and CDR2 SQIVND (reference sequence). There are 14 residues in the CDR3.

The CDR3 DNA sequence: TGTGCCAGCAGTTTGGGACAGGGGGTTCACGAGCAGTACTTC. Encoded protein: CASSLGQGVHEQYF. The chain has TRBV28 and TRBJ2-7, with 11 bases identical to TRBD1. The CDR3 runs to 14 residues. V shed 3 bases and J 5 bases; nucleotides not matched to a gene: 3. The germline CDR1 and CDR2 sequences are MDHEN and SYDVKM.

V usage is TRBV11-2 and J usage is TRBJ2-3; D is perhaps TRBD1 (6 bases). The germline V gene encodes CDR1 SGHAT and CDR2 FQNNGV. This CDR3 spans 16 amino acids. V was trimmed by 1 base and J by 1 base, leaving 12 bases between them. CDR3 residues: CASSLGLTGRTDTQYF. Written as DNA, the CDR3 is TGTGCCAGCAGCTTAGGTTTGACAGGCCGCACAGATACGCAGTATTTT.

The chain links TRBV4-3 to TRBJ2-5; a weak D match, TRBD2 (7 bases). Deletions cut 4 bases from V and 3 bases from J, with 21 bases between. There are 17 residues in the CDR3. Germline-derived CDR1 and CDR2 are LGHNA and YSLEER. This CDR3 is CASSRSDIGGGEETQYF. In nucleotides, the CDR3 is TGCGCCAGCAGCCGATCAGACATTGGGGGGGGCGAAGAGACCCAGTACTTC.

The rearrangement uses TRBV7-2 and TRBJ2-7, with TRBD1 as a possible D gene (5 bases). V lost 6 bases and J 2 bases, leaving 20 bases between the germline ends. This CDR3 spans 16 amino acids. In germline, CDR1 is SGHTA, CDR2 FQGNSA. This chain's CDR3 is CASRHLAGQGTYEQYF. Here the CDR3 DNA reads TGTGCCAGCAGGCACTTAGCCGGGCAGGGTACCTACGAGCAGTACTTC.

The chain joins TRBV6-5 to TRBJ1-5; 10 bases fit TRBD1. V trimming: 6 bases; J trimming: 6 bases; junction bases outside the gene matches: 8. CDR1 is MNHEY, CDR2 SVGAGI, per germline. There are 15 residues in the CDR3. CDR3 in amino acids: CASRYGTGEGQPQHF. DNA of the CDR3: TGTGCCAGCAGGTACGGGACAGGGGAAGGTCAGCCCCAGCATTTT.

The CDR3: CASSEQGGFSGELFF. The CDR3 coding sequence is TGTGCCAGCAGTGAACAGGGAGGGTTTTCCGGGGAGCTGTTTTTT. The rearrangement links TRBV6-1 to TRBJ2-2, with TRBD2 matching 7 bases. The V segment lost 2 bases and the J segment 6 bases; nucleotides outside the gene matches: 6. This CDR3 comprises 15 residues. Germline-derived CDR1 and CDR2 are MNHNS and SASEGT.

The CDR3 reads CASSRDYGEAFF. The CDR3 nucleotides read TGTGCCAGCAGCCGTGACTATGGTGAAGCTTTCTTT. This chain joins TRBV5-6 and TRBJ1-1; D not resolved. CDR3 length equals 12 residues. The germline CDR1 and CDR2 sequences are SGHDT and YYEEEE. Trimming stripped 4 bases from V and 7 bases from J, with 11 bases between.

This chain uses TRBV23-1 with TRBJ2-1; no reliable D call. TRBV23-1 is annotated as an ORF whose role is uncertain. The CDR3 consists of 15 residues. Deletions cut 8 bases from V and 2 bases from J, with 16 bases between. This chain's CDR3 is CASRPDTDPYNEQFF. CDR3 in DNA: TGCGCCAGCCGACCAGACACAGACCCCTACAATGAGCAGTTCTTC.

The rearrangement joins TRBV5-4 to TRBJ1-1, with D perhaps TRBD1 (6 bases). The CDR3 length is 14 residues. V was cut by 10 bases and J by 3 bases, with 19 bases left in between. Germline CDR1 SGHNT, CDR2 YYREEE (reference sequence). The CDR3 reads CAAGRGARDTEAFF. The CDR3 nucleotides are TGTGCCGCGGGCCGGGGGGCGCGGGACACTGAAGCTTTCTTT.

The chain joins TRBV30 to TRBJ1-2, with no clear D. The CDR3 is made up of 13 amino acids. The germline CDR1 and CDR2 sequences are GTSNPN and SVGIG (reference sequence). The V and J ends lost 0 bases and 0 bases respectively, with 5 bases between them. The CDR3 protein is CAWSVDSNYGYTF. The CDR3 nucleotides read TGTGCCTGGAGTGTAGACTCTAACTATGGCTACACCTTC.

The V and J genes are TRBV29-1 and TRBJ1-2, with unresolved D. With 5 bases removed from V and 3 bases from J, the gap between germline ends came to 13 bases. This CDR3 region has 13 residues. CDR1 SQVTM and CDR2 ANQGSEA come from the germline V gene. CDR3: CSVSGRNYYGYTF. The DNA of the CDR3 is TGCAGCGTTTCCGGGAGGAATTACTATGGCTACACCTTC.

CDR3 protein: CASSVSPGDQPQHF. The CDR3 coding sequence is TGTGCCAGCAGCGTGAGTCCGGGGGATCAGCCCCAGCATTTT. The V and J genes are TRBV5-4 and TRBJ1-5; possible D gene TRBD1, 5 bases. Germline V gene sequence: CDR1 SGHNT, CDR2 YYREEE (reference sequence). The V end was cut by 4 bases, the J end by 5 bases, with 13 bases between. The CDR3 contains 14 residues.

This chain links TRBV27 with TRBJ1-5; maybe TRBD1 (6 bases). The V end was cut by 2 bases, the J end by 5 bases, with 10 bases between. The germline V gene encodes CDR1 MNHEY and CDR2 SMNVEV (reference sequence). The CDR3 totals 14 residues. In DNA, the CDR3 is TGTGCCAGCAGTTTAGGGGGCAAAGATCAGCCCCAGCATTTT. Protein product: CASSLGGKDQPQHF.

The chain links TRBV28 to TRBJ2-7; D call uncertain. V lost 3 bases, J lost 3 bases, and 3 bases lay in between. The CDR3 loop spans 11 amino acids. The germline CDR1 and CDR2 sequences are MDHEN and SYDVKM. In DNA form, the CDR3 reads TGTGCCAGCAGTTTCCACTACGAGCAGTACTTC. Translated, it gives CASSFHYEQYF.

This chain connects TRBV5-4 to TRBJ2-7; 11 bases agree with TRBD1. Trimming cost V 4 bases and J 0 bases; bases outside gene matches: 3. Germline V gene sequence: CDR1 SGHNT, CDR2 YYREEE (reference sequence). This CDR3 region has 15 residues. CDR3 amino acids: CASSRGTGGSYEQYF. Here the CDR3 DNA reads TGTGCCAGCAGCAGGGGGACAGGGGGCTCCTACGAGCAGTACTTC.

The chain recombines TRBV4-1 with TRBJ1-6; 7 nucleotides agree with TRBD1. The CDR3 is made up of 16 amino acids. Per germline, CDR1 MGHRA and CDR2 YSYEKL. The J segment lost 3 bases and the V segment lost 1 base, leaving 3 bases of the junction unmatched. CDR3 in amino acids: CASSQAQGFYNSPLHF. Here the CDR3 DNA reads TGCGCCAGCAGCCAAGCACAGGGGTTCTATAATTCACCCCTCCACTTT.

As DNA, the CDR3 is TGTGCCAGCAGTTCGGGGGGCGGGATGTTTGGCGAGCAGTACTTC. Protein product: CASSSGGGMFGEQYF. The genes are TRBV28 and TRBJ2-7, with TRBD2 as a possible D gene (7 bases). This CDR3 has 15 residues. With 4 bases removed from V and 6 bases from J, the gap between germline ends came to 19 bases. In germline, CDR1 is MDHEN, CDR2 SYDVKM.

This chain joins TRBV5-1 and TRBJ1-1, with TRBD1 as a possible D gene (5 bases). Per the germline V gene, CDR1 is SGHRS and CDR2 is YFSETQ. The CDR3 runs to 14 residues. Trimming took 2 bases from V and 5 from J, leaving 13 bases between them. In DNA, the CDR3 is TGCGCCAGCAGCTTAGGGACTTTCCCGACTGAAGCTTTCTTT. Translated: CASSLGTFPTEAFF.

The chain links TRBV6-1 to TRBJ1-5; tentatively, D is TRBD1 (6 bases). V was cut by 6 bases and J by 9 bases, with 21 bases left in between. CDR1 MNHNS and CDR2 SASEGT come from the germline V gene. The CDR3 covers 15 residues. The DNA of the CDR3 is TGTGCCAGCAGCTCTACCGGGACCCAGGGGCGGCCCCAGCATTTT. Translated: CASSSTGTQGRPQHF.

CDR3 residues: CASRKTGRNTGELFF. The DNA for the CDR3 is TGTGCCAGCAGGAAAACAGGGCGGAACACCGGGGAGCTGTTTTTT. The chain employs TRBV28 and TRBJ2-2; a possible D gene is TRBD1 (6 bases). The length of the CDR3 is 15 residues. V lost 6 bases and J lost 1, with 12 bases in between. The germline CDR1 and CDR2 sequences are MDHEN and SYDVKM.

The V and J genes are TRBV28 and TRBJ1-2; tentative D call: TRBD1 (6 bases). The CDR3 consists of 16 residues. Germline loops: CDR1 MDHEN, CDR2 SYDVKM. Trimming pared 2 bases from V and 4 bases from J, leaving 17 bases between. CDR3 sequence reads: CASSLIDRGASYGYTF. CDR3 in DNA: TGTGCCAGCAGTTTAATTGATCGGGGGGCTAGCTATGGCTACACCTTC.

CDR3 loop: CASPEGASSTDTQYF. CDR3 nucleotide sequence: TGTGCCAGCCCCGAGGGCGCCTCTAGCACAGATACGCAGTATTTT. V and J are TRBV18 and TRBJ2-3, with a tentative D call TRBD2 (5 bases). The germline V gene has CDR1 KGHSH and CDR2 LQKENI. The CDR3 totals 15 residues. Trimming removed 8 bases at V and 0 bases at J, with 15 bases between.

The V and J genes are TRBV7-3 and TRBJ2-2; 8 bases agree with TRBD1. This CDR3 comprises 14 residues. Unmatched junction bases numbered 7, after V lost 5 bases and J lost 8 bases. Germline V gives CDR1 SGHTA, CDR2 FQGTGA. CDR3 nucleotide sequence: TGTGCCAGCAGCACCAGGGGGCTGGGAGGGGAGCTGTTTTTT. Encoded protein: CASSTRGLGGELFF.

V and J are TRBV4-3 and TRBJ2-7; TRBD2 is a possible D gene (6 bases). CDR3 length: 14 residues. Germline values: CDR1 LGHNA, CDR2 YSLEER. The V end lost 0 bases, the J end lost 0 bases, and 6 bases lay between the germline ends. CDR3 in amino acids: CASSQDGSSYEQYF. The CDR3 nucleotides read TGCGCCAGCAGCCAAGACGGGAGCTCCTACGAGCAGTACTTC.

V gene TRBV5-1 combines with J gene TRBJ2-1; D uncertain. The germline V and J ends were trimmed by 0 bases and 6 bases, with 13 bases remaining between them. The CDR3 contains 15 residues. CDR1 SGHRS and CDR2 YFSETQ come from the germline V gene. In nucleotides, the CDR3 is TGCGCCAGCAGCTTGGCCAGCCCCTGGGCCAATGAGCAGTTCTTC. This translates into CASSLASPWANEQFF.

V is TRBV29-1 and J is TRBJ2-4; tentatively, D is TRBD2 (5 bases). The CDR3 totals 14 residues. Trimming removed 2 bases from V and 2 bases from J, with 10 bases in between. Germline V gene sequence: CDR1 SQVTM, CDR2 ANQGSEA. In DNA form, the CDR3 reads TGCAGCGTTGAACCCGGCGGGTCCAAAAACATTCAGTACTTC. Protein: CSVEPGGSKNIQYF.

The genes are TRBV7-9 and TRBJ1-1; D unclear. In germline, CDR1 is SEHNR, CDR2 FQNEAQ (reference sequence). The CDR3 runs to 13 residues. V was pared by 2 bases and J by 7 bases, with 11 bases between. In DNA, the CDR3 is TGTGCCAGCAGCTTACCCACAAGAAATGAAGCTTTCTTT. Translating it yields CASSLPTRNEAFF.